This entry concerns a single T cell receptor (beta chain). The antigen remains undetermined. Documented time point: week 47, end of study. Alongside topical imiquimod, each dose of vaccine comprised 300 ug of mutant IDH1 20-mer peptide. Trimming pared 4 bases from V and 4 bases from J, leaving 13 bases between. Germline V lookup: CDR1 SNHLY, CDR2 FYNNEI. The CDR3 consists of 14 residues. Sequenced by immunoSEQ multiplex PCR; TCRdb stores in-frame clones only, minus some. The table has roughly 51,000 clones, 84% seen once. The data derive from a study of a mutant IDH1 vaccine in newly diagnosed glioma. This clonotype was sampled from a woman aged 25 to 39 with glioma. Some clones in this sample may be carry-over from other donors' samples. The V call is TRBV2, the J call TRBJ1-2, with D possibly matching TRBD1 (5 bases). This specimen was PBMCs, taken from a glioma patient whose treatment included an IDH1 peptide vaccine. The CDR3 DNA reads as TGTGCCAGCAGTGTACGGGGCAGGACCTATGGCTACACCTTC. Translation: CASSVRGRTYGYTF.